The following is a T cell receptor beta chain sequence with its context. Its antigen remains unidentified. This clone may be a read error of a much larger clone one base away. Different DNA sequences within this sample yield the same CDR3. This sample is part of a study of OX40 agonist ivuxolimab in advanced cancers. Study-wide results and limits: Clones of CD4+ and CD8+ blood T cells grew by week 6 at doses of 0.1 to 3.0 mg/kg. In CD8+ T cells, expanded clones were on average more numerous than in CD4+.

V shed 6 bases, J shed 4 bases, and the junction held 5 bases outside the gene matches. Germline loops: CDR1 MDHEN, CDR2 SYDVKM. CDR3 length equals 13 residues. Assay used: immunoSEQ multiplex PCR; TCRdb lists only in-frame clones, some missing. The data contain about 69,000 clones, about 89% of them seen just once; the ten biggest clones take up about 15%. The sequenced sample was CD4+ or CD8+ T cells sorted from blood, obtained in a trial of the OX40 agonist ivuxolimab. The sequence was collected from an adult with an advanced solid tumor such as melanoma, head and neck, liver or kidney cancer. The chain carries TRBV28 and TRBJ1-1, with TRBD1 matching 7 bases. DNA for the CDR3: TGTGCCAGCAGGCAACAGGGGATCACTGAAGCTTTCTTT. Its translation is CASRQQGITEAFF.